This TCR beta chain was sequenced in a study of somatic mutations in cytotoxic T cells in rheumatoid arthritis. The overall study: Peripheral blood samples of approximately 30 ml EDTA were taken from patients directly after diagnosis and before treatment.

CDR1 SEHNR and CDR2 FQNEAQ come from the germline V gene (reference sequence). The CDR3 runs 15 residues. The V gene lost 1 base and the J gene lost 1 base, with 8 bases spanning the gap. Sequencing was performed with immunoSEQ multiplex PCR; in TCRdb, only in-frame clones are kept and a portion is missing. The sample lists 15,000 to 20,000 clones; roughly four fifths were seen once. The rearrangement uses TRBV7-9 and TRBJ2-4; unclear D gene. Sample: CD8+ T cells sorted from blood. The TCR originated in a woman aged 50 to 60 with rheumatoid arthritis. The CDR3 DNA is TGTGCCAGCAGCTTAGGGGCTGACGCCAAAAACATTCAGTACTTC. Protein sequence: CASSLGADAKNIQYF. The full variable domain, in which reference TRBV7-9 and TRBJ2-4 provide the parts outside the CDR3, is DTGVSQNPRHKITKRGQNVTFRCDPISEHNRLYWYRQTLGQGPEFLTYFQNEAQLEKSRLLSDRFSAERPKGSFSTLEIQRTEQGDSAMYLCASSLGADAKNIQYFGAGTRLSVL.